Reported below is one TCR beta chain. What it binds is unknown. The data belong to a study of T cell responses to AZD1222 COVID-19 vaccine. Study results and limitations: Researchers report vaccine-associated CD4 TCRs spanning spike, with dominance at 160-218 and 743-854. Once two AZD1222 doses were given, Spike-specific TCR breadth and depth went up. Donors, mostly white British, included more females; clonal diversity was possibly underestimated. Of spike-specific TCRs, nearly half reportedly target regions left unmutated in variants.

TCRdb's copy holds only in-frame clones and misses some; the assay was immunoSEQ multiplex PCR. Found here are some 120,000 clones, around 90% of them singletons; the top ten hold around 2.8%. Germline V gene sequence: CDR1 MNHEY, CDR2 SMNVEV (reference sequence). Trimming pared 2 bases from V and 2 bases from J, leaving 4 bases between. CDR3 length equals 13 residues. The source is an adult in good health. The genes are TRBV27 and TRBJ1-5; D is unclear. The sequencing used peripheral blood, collected on day 0 of AZD1222 vaccination. The CDR3 reads CASSLRGNQPQHF. The CDR3 coding sequence is TGTGCCAGCAGTTTACGGGGCAATCAGCCCCAGCATTTT.